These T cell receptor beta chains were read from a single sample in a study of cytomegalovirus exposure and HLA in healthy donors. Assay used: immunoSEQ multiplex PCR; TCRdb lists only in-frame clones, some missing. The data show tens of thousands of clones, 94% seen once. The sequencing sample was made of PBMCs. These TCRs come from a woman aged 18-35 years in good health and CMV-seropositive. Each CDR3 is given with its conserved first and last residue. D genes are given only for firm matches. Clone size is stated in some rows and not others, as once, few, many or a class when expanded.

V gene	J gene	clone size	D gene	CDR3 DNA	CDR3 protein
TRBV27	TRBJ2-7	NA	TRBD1	TGTGCCAGCAGTTTACGGCAGGGGGCCCGCCCAATCCCCTACGAGCAGTACTTC	CASSLRQGARPIPYEQYF
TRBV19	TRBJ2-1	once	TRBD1	TGTGCCAGTAGTATAGCGAACAGGGGCGATGAGCAGTTCTTC	CASSIANRGDEQFF
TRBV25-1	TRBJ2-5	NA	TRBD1	TGTGCCGGCAGTGCAAGGGGGCGGGAGACCCAGTACTTC	CAGSARGRETQYF
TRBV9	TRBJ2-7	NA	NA	TGTGCCAGCAGCGTAGGGGGGCTAGCGGTAGCCTACGAGCAGTACTTC	CASSVGGLAVAYEQYF
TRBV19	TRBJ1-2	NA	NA	TGTGCCAGTAGCAAAACCTCCTTGACAGTCGTCAATGGCTACACCTTC	CASSKTSLTVVNGYTF
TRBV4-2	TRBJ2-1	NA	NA	TGTGCCAGCAGCCCCGACCTTAGGGGCGGATGGTCCTACAATGAGCAGTTCTTC	CASSPDLRGGWSYNEQFF
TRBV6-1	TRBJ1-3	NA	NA	TGTGCCAGCAGTGTCGACAGGATGGGGGGAAACACCATATATTTT	CASSVDRMGGNTIYF
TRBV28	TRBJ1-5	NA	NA	TGTGCCAGCAGTTTAGACAGGATCGATCAGCCCCAGCATTTT	CASSLDRIDQPQHF
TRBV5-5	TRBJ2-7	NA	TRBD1	TGTGCCAGCAGCACGCGGTGGGACAGGGGGTCCCACGAGCAGTACTTC	CASSTRWDRGSHEQYF
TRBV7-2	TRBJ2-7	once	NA	TGTGCCAGCAGCTTAAACGGAGGGACGGGGTTCGAGCAGTACTTC	CASSLNGGTGFEQYF
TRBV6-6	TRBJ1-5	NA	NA	TGTGCCAGCAGTTTAAATTTCGGGAATCAGCCCCAGCATTTT	CASSLNFGNQPQHF
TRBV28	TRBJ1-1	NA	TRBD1	TGTGCCAGCAGTCTATGGGACAGGTTGAACACTGAAGCTTTCTTT	CASSLWDRLNTEAFF
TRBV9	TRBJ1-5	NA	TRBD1	TGTGCCAGCAGCGCGCGGACCGGGACAGCTAGAGGCAATCAGCCCCAGCATTTT	CASSARTGTARGNQPQHF
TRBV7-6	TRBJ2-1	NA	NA	TGTGCCAGCAGCCCAGGGCACTACAATGAGCAGTTCTTC	CASSPGHYNEQFF
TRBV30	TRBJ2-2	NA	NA	TGTGCCTGGAGTCGTTTGACCGGTCTAGCGAACACCGGGGAGCTGTTTTTT	CAWSRLTGLANTGELFF
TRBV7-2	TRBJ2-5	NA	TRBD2	TGTGCCAGCAGGGACGGGGGGAGGGAGACCCAGTACTTC	CASRDGGRETQYF
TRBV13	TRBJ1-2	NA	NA	TGTGCCAGCAGCCGCCATATCCGAGACAGCCTCGCTAACTATGGCTACACCTTC	CASSRHIRDSLANYGYTF
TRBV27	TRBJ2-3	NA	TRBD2	TGTGCCAGCACAGGACTAGCGCGCACAGATACGCAGTATTTT	CASTGLARTDTQYF
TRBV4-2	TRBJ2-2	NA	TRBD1	TGTGCCAGCAGCCAAGAGTGGACAGGGCGGGCCGGGGAGCTGTTTTTT	CASSQEWTGRAGELFF
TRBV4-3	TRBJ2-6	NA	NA	TGCGCCAGCAGCCAACGGGGGATCCCAATAACTGGGGCCAACGTCCTGACTTTC	CASSQRGIPITGANVLTF
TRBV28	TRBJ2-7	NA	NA	TGTGCCAGCAGTTTAGAACTACCCCAGGGGAAGCAGTACTTC	CASSLELPQGKQYF
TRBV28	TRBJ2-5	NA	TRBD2	TGTGCCAGCAGCTCGTTACTAGCGGGGGGGGAGACCCAGTACTTC	CASSSLLAGGETQYF
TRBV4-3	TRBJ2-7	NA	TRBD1	TGCGCCAGCAGCCTGGGACAGGGGGTCTACGAGCAGTACTTC	CASSLGQGVYEQYF
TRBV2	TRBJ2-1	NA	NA	TGTGCCATACCAGATCAGGCGGACATTAACAATGAGCAGTTCTTC	CAIPDQADINNEQFF
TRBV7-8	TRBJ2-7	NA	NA	TGTGCCAGCAGCGTCGGGGGCGAGCAGTACTTC	CASSVGGEQYF
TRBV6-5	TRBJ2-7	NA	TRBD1	TGTGCCAGCAGACAGGGACAGGGGAGCGAGCAGTACTTC	CASRQGQGSEQYF
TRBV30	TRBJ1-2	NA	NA	TGTGCCTGGAGCCGACAGAGCGTTAACTATGGCTACACCTTC	CAWSRQSVNYGYTF